This T cell receptor beta chain stems from a study of cytomegalovirus exposure and HLA in healthy donors. Study-level findings and limits: Associated with HLA alleles at 0.05 false discovery rate in a later analysis were approximately 17,000 TCR beta sequences.

The PCR employed 60 Vbeta primers together with 13 Jbeta primers. Sequencing was performed with immunoSEQ multiplex PCR; in TCRdb, only in-frame clones are kept and a portion is missing. The sample gives 150,000 to 180,000 clones, 70% to 80% of which show up once; about 13% is in the top ten. From germline, CDR1 is SGDLS and CDR2 YYNGEE. This CDR3 is 17 amino acids long. Unmatched junction bases numbered 7, after V lost 0 bases and J lost 3 bases. As for this clone: Its antigen is not known.

The rearrangement links TRBV9 to TRBJ2-1, with 9 bases aligning to TRBD2. Sequenced: PBMCs. The receptor was derived from a young man in good health and CMV-seropositive. The CDR3 DNA reads as TGTGCCAGCAGCGTAGCTGGGAGCGGGAGGCTCTACAATGAGCAGTTCTTC. Encoded protein: CASSVAGSGRLYNEQFF.